These 14 T cell receptor beta chains originate from one sample sequenced in a study of blood T cell repertoires in COVID-19. TCRdb's copy holds only in-frame clones and misses some; the assay was immunoSEQ multiplex PCR. This table has 95,000 to 150,000 clones, 78% appearing once. Sequencing was carried out using peripheral blood. The receptors here all came from an older man with acute or convalescent COVID-19.

This clone was observed a few times. The chain is built from TRBV3-1 (or the pseudogene TRBV3-2) and TRBJ1-6, with a possible D match to TRBD1 (5 bases). Trimming removed 0 bases at V and 2 bases at J, with 11 bases between. Germline V gene sequence: CDR1 LGHDT, CDR2 YNNKEL (reference sequence). The CDR3 has 17 residues. Here the CDR3 DNA reads TGTGCCAGCAGCCAAGATACAGGTGAGACCTATAATTCACCCCTCCACTTT. The encoded protein is CASSQDTGETYNSPLHF.

V and J are TRBV7-2 and TRBJ2-7; D perhaps matches TRBD2 (5 bases). This CDR3 region has 15 residues. Trimming stripped 5 bases from V and 2 bases from J, with 16 bases between. The germline CDR1 and CDR2 sequences are SGHTA and FQGNSA. CDR3 in amino acids: CASSVSGYTTYEQYF. CDR3 coding DNA: TGTGCCAGCAGCGTATCGGGGTATACAACCTACGAGCAGTACTTC.

The chain couples TRBV7-9 to TRBJ1-2; D gene unclear. This CDR3 contains 11 residues. V lost 3 bases and J 8 bases, leaving 7 bases between the germline ends. Germline assignment: CDR1 SEHNR and CDR2 FQNEAQ (reference sequence). Written as DNA, the CDR3 is TGTGCCAGCAGCTTTTCGGGGGGCTACACCTTC. It is translated as CASSFSGGYTF.

In nucleotides, the CDR3 is TGTGCCAGCAGCCAAGATCTTGAGAATGAGCAGTTCTTC. Residues: CASSQDLENEQFF. The chain combines TRBV3-1 (or the pseudogene TRBV3-2) with TRBJ2-1; no firm D call. V was pared by 0 bases and J by 7 bases, with 7 bases between. Germline V gene sequence: CDR1 LGHDT, CDR2 YNNKEL (reference sequence). The CDR3 contains 13 residues.

This chain uses TRBV7-2 with TRBJ2-1, with D unclear. CDR1 is SGHTA and CDR2 is FQGNSA in the germline V gene. CDR3 length: 13 amino acids. V lost 3 bases, J lost 6 bases, and 9 bases lay in between. The CDR3 coding sequence is TGTGCCAGCAGCTTTCAGTTCTCCAATGAGCAGTTCTTC. Its translation: CASSFQFSNEQFF. Full variable domain (outside the CDR3, taken from reference TRBV7-2 and TRBJ2-1): GAGVSQSPSNKVTEKGKDVELRCDPISGHTALYWYRQSLGQGLEFLIYFQGNSAPDKSGLPSDRFSAERTGGSVSTLTIQRTQQEDSAVYLCASSFQFSNEQFFGPGTRLTVL.

The V and J genes are TRBV19 and TRBJ1-1, with 10 bases aligning to TRBD1. The ends lost 1 base at V and 5 bases at J; junction bases unmatched: 4. CDR3 length: 15 residues. Germline V CDR1 and CDR2: LNHDA, SQIVND (reference sequence). CDR3 in amino acids: CASSIGTGGGTEAFF. CDR3 nucleotide sequence: TGTGCCAGTAGTATAGGGACAGGGGGTGGTACTGAAGCTTTCTTT.

V usage is TRBV7-2 and J usage is TRBJ2-7; perhaps TRBD2 as D (5 bases). CDR1 and CDR2 (germline): SGHTA, FQGNSA. The CDR3 totals 15 residues. Between the trimmed V and J ends, which lost 5 bases and 1 base, there was a span of 15 bases. The CDR3 protein is CASSEDWLFSYEQYF. CDR3 coding DNA: TGTGCCAGCAGCGAGGACTGGCTGTTTTCCTACGAGCAGTACTTC.

The chain employs TRBV18 and TRBJ2-1, with 9 bases matching TRBD2. The CDR3 is 15 residues long. V shed 2 bases, J shed 5 bases, and the junction held 4 bases outside the gene matches. Germline V gives CDR1 KGHSH, CDR2 LQKENI. The CDR3 sequence: CASSPGTSSNNEQFF. In nucleotides, the CDR3 is TGTGCCAGCTCACCAGGGACTAGCAGCAACAATGAGCAGTTCTTC.

The V and J genes are TRBV12-3 or TRBV12-4 and TRBJ2-7; D uncertain. V lost 2 bases, J lost 6 bases, and 11 bases lay in between. CDR3 size: 13 residues. The CDR3 loop reads CASSLYGLGEQYF. The CDR3 nucleotides are TGTGCCAGCAGTTTATACGGGTTGGGCGAGCAGTACTTC.

This clone has a single count. This sequence joins TRBV2 and TRBJ2-1; tentatively, D is TRBD1 (6 bases). The CDR3 consists of 15 residues. Germline CDR1 SNHLY, CDR2 FYNNEI. Trimming left V 3 bases short and J 0 bases short, with 9 bases between. DNA of the CDR3: TGTGCCAGCAGTGAGGCCAGGGGCTCCTACAATGAGCAGTTCTTC. Protein sequence: CASSEARGSYNEQFF. The whole variable domain, filled in from reference TRBV2 and TRBJ2-1, reads EPEVTQTPSHQVTQMGQEVILRCVPISNHLYFYWYRQILGQKVEFLVSFYNNEISEKSEIFDDQFSVERPDGSNFTLKIRSTKLEDSAMYFCASSEARGSYNEQFFGPGTRLTVL.

The chain recombines TRBV29-1 with TRBJ1-2; TRBD1 matches 8 bases. The CDR3 spans 14 residues. V shed 2 bases, J shed 3 bases, and the junction held 5 bases outside the gene matches. Germline V gives CDR1 SQVTM, CDR2 ANQGSEA. The CDR3 nucleotides read TGCAGCGTTGAAAAGGACAGGGCTGACTATGGCTACACCTTC. It specifies CSVEKDRADYGYTF.

The V and J genes are TRBV19 and TRBJ1-4; the D gene is possibly TRBD1 (6 bases). Trimming removed 6 bases from V and 3 bases from J, with 8 bases in between. Germline V lookup: CDR1 LNHDA, CDR2 SQIVND (reference sequence). This CDR3 region has 13 residues. CDR3 amino acids: CASRGGPNEKLFF. The CDR3 DNA sequence: TGTGCCAGTAGGGGGGGGCCTAATGAAAAACTGTTTTTT.

This clone showed up just once. The genes are TRBV4-3 and TRBJ1-2; D is undetermined. The CDR3 totals 15 residues. Deletions cut 1 base from V and 5 bases from J, with 14 bases between. Germline CDR1 reads LGHNA; CDR2 reads YSLEER. The CDR3 sequence is CASSQAGLSPYGYTF. The CDR3 DNA sequence: TGCGCCAGCAGCCAAGCTGGACTCTCCCCGTATGGCTACACCTTC.

The rearrangement links TRBV11-2 to TRBJ2-2; D possibly corresponds to TRBD2 (7 bases). V lost 6 bases, J lost 2 bases, and 16 bases lay in between. Germline CDR1 SGHAT, CDR2 FQNNGV. CDR3 length equals 16 residues. CDR3 loop: CASSYLRGANTGELFF. The CDR3 nucleotides read TGTGCCAGCAGTTATCTACGGGGGGCCAACACCGGGGAGCTGTTTTTT.